This T cell receptor (beta chain) was found in a study of response to subunit inactivated influenza vaccine. Trimming removed 1 base at V and 8 bases at J, with 12 bases between. This CDR3 contains 13 residues. Germline CDR1 SQVTM, CDR2 ANQGSEA. Study conclusions and caveats: Authors suggested each seasonal influenza vaccination recruits few new T cells.

Using its own MiXCR run on the RT-PCR reads, TCRdb lists one record per CDR3 protein. Of fewer than 800,000 distinct CDR3 sequences listed, 15% to 19% are singletons. Concerning this clonotype: The antigen is undetermined.

The sequencing here drew on PBMCs from blood, taken roughly 12 days after vaccination. This clonotype was sampled from a man aged 50 or older who received an inactivated influenza vaccine. The rearrangement joins TRBV29-1 to TRBJ2-1; D is ambiguous. The chain's CDR3 is CSVEGPGRDEQFF. The CDR3 nucleotides are TGCAGCGTTGAAGGCCCTGGTCGCGATGAGCAGTTCTTC.